This T cell receptor (beta chain) was captured by sequencing in a study of OX40 agonist ivuxolimab in advanced cancers. This CDR3 region has 16 residues. Germline V gene sequence: CDR1 SGHNT, CDR2 YYREEE (reference sequence). Trimming stripped 1 base from V and 3 bases from J, with 15 bases between. The method was immunoSEQ multiplex PCR; TCRdb's version includes in-frame clones alone and lacks a portion of them. The data contain tens of thousands of clones, about 85% of them singletons. J is TRBJ2-3 and V is TRBV5-4; D gene uncertain. The TCR originated in an adult with an advanced solid tumor such as melanoma, head and neck, liver or kidney cancer. Sequencing used CD4+ or CD8+ T cells sorted from blood, obtained in a trial of the OX40 agonist ivuxolimab. The CDR3 DNA is TGTGCCAGCAGCTTGTTGCAGGAGATGAAAACAGATACGCAGTATTTT. Its translation is CASSLLQEMKTDTQYF.